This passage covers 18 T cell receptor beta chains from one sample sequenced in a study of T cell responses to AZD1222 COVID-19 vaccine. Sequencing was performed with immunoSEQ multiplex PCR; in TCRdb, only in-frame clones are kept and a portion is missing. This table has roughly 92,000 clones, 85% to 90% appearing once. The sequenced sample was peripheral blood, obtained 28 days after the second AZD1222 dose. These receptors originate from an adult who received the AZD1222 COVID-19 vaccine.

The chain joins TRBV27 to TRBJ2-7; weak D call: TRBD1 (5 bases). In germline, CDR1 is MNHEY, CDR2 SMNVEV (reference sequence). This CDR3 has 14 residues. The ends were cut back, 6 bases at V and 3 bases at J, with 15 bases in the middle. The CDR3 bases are TGTGCCAGCAGCCGCGTGAGGCAGGGCTACGAGCAGTACTTC. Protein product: CASSRVRQGYEQYF.

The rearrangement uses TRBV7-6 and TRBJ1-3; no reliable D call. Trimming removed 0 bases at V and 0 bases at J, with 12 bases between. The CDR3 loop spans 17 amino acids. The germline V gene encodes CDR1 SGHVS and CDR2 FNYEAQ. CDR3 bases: TGTGCCAGCAGCTTAGCCCAGGACGGAGTCTCTGGAAACACCATATATTTT. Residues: CASSLAQDGVSGNTIYF.

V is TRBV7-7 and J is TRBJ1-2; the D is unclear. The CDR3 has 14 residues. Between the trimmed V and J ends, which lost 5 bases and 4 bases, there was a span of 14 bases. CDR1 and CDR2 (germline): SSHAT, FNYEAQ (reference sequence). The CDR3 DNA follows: TGTGCCAGCAGCCCCGGGTGGGGATGCTATGGCTACACCTTC. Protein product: CASSPGWGCYGYTF.

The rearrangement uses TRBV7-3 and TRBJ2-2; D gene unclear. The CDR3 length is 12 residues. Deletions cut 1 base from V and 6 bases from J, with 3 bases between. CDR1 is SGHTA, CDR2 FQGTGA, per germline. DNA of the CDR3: TGTGCCAGCAGCTTAATGTCCGGGGAGCTGTTTTTT. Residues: CASSLMSGELFF.

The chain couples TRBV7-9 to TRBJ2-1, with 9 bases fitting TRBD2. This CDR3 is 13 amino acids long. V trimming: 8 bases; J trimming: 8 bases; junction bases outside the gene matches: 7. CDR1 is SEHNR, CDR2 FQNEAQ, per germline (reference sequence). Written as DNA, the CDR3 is TGTGCCAGCCGGCGGGGGGGCGGTGATGAGCAGTTCTTC. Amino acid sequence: CASRRGGGDEQFF.

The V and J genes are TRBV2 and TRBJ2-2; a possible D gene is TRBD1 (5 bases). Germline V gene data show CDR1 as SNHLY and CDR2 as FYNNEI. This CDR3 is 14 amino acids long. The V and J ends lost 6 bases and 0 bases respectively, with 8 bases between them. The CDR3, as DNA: TGTGCCAGCAGGCCGACAGCGAACACCGGGGAGCTGTTTTTT. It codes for CASRPTANTGELFF. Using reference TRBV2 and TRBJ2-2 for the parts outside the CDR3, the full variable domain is EPEVTQTPSHQVTQMGQEVILRCVPISNHLYFYWYRQILGQKVEFLVSFYNNEISEKSEIFDDQFSVERPDGSNFTLKIRSTKLEDSAMYFCASRPTANTGELFFGEGSRLTVL.

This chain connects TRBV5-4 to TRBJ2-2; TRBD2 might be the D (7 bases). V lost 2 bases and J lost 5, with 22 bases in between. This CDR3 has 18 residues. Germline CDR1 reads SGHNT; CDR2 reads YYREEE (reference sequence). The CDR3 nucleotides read TGTGCCAGCAGCTTCGAGGGGGGGGACCGCTGGGATACCGGGGAGCTGTTTTTT. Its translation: CASSFEGGDRWDTGELFF.

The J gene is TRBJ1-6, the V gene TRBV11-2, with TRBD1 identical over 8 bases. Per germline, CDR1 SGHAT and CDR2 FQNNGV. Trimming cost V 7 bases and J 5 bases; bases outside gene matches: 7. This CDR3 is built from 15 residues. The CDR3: CASNQADRDNSPLHF. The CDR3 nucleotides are TGTGCCAGCAACCAAGCGGACAGGGATAATTCACCCCTCCACTTT.

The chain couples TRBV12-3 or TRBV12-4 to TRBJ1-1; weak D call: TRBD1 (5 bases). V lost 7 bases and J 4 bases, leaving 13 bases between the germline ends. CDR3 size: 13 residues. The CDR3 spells CASTWWGSTEAFF. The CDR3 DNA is TGTGCCAGCACCTGGTGGGGGTCCACTGAAGCTTTCTTT.

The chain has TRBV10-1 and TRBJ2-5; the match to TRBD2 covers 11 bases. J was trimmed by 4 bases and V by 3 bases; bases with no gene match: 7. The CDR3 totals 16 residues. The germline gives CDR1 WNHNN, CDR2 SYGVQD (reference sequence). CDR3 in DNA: TGCGCCAGCAGTGAAGGCCGCACTAGCGGGGGAGAGACCCAGTACTTC. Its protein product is CASSEGRTSGGETQYF.

CDR3 nucleotides: TGTGCCAGCAGCGAACAGGGGTGGGTCGAGACCCAGTACTTC. Translated, it gives CASSEQGWVETQYF. The chain employs TRBV9 and TRBJ2-5; 7 positions match TRBD1. The CDR3 runs 14 residues. With V trimmed by 3 bases and J by 5 bases, 7 bases remained unmatched. The germline gives CDR1 SGDLS, CDR2 YYNGEE. Together with reference TRBV9 and TRBJ2-5, the CDR3 gives the full variable domain: DSGVTQTPKHLITATGQRVTLRCSPRSGDLSVYWYQQSLDQGLQFLIQYYNGEERAKGNILERFSAQQFPDLHSELNLSSLELGDSALYFCASSEQGWVETQYFGPGTRLLVL.

CDR3 bases: TGCGCCAGCAGCACCGTGGGCCAAGAGACCCAGTACTTC. Protein product: CASSTVGQETQYF. V usage is TRBV5-1 and J usage is TRBJ2-5; no firm D call. Germline values: CDR1 SGHRS, CDR2 YFSETQ. V lost 4 bases to trimming and J lost 1 base, with 8 bases between them. The length of the CDR3 is 13 residues.

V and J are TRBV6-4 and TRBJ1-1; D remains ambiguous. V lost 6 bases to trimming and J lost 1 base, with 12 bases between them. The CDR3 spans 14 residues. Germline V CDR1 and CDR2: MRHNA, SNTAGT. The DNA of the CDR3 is TGTGCCAGCAGAAAGGTAGAAGGGAACACTGAAGCTTTCTTT. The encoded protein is CASRKVEGNTEAFF.

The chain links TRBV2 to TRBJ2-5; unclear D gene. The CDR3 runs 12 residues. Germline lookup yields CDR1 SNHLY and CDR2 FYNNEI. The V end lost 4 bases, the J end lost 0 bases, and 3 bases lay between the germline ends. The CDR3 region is CASSGDQETQYF. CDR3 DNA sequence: TGTGCCAGCAGTGGGGACCAAGAGACCCAGTACTTC.

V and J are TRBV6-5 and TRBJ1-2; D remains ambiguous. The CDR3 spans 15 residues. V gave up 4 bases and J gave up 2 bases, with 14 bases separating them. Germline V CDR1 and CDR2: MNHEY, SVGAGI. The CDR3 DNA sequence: TGTGCCAGCAGTTCAACCCAGGCAGGCAACTATGGCTACACCTTC. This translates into CASSSTQAGNYGYTF.

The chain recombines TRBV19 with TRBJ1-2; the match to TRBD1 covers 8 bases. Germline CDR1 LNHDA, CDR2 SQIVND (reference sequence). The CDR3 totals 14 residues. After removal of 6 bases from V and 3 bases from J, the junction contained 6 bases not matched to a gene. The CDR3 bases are TGTGCCAGTAGGAGGGGACAGGAACACTATGGCTACACCTTC. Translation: CASRRGQEHYGYTF.

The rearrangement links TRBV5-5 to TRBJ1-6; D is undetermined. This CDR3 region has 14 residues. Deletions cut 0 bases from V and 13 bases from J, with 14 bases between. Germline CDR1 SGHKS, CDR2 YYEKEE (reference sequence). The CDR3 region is CASSLANLVGPLHF. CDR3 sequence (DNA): TGTGCCAGCAGCTTGGCCAACTTGGTTGGGCCCCTCCACTTT.

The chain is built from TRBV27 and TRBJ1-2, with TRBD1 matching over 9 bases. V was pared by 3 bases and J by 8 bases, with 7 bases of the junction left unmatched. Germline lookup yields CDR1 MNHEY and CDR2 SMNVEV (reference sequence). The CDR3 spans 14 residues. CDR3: CASSFTGQGGGYTF. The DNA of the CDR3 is TGTGCCAGCAGTTTTACGGGACAGGGAGGCGGCTACACCTTC.